The subject of this entry is one T cell receptor (beta chain). This clonotype occurred many times. Which antigen it targets is not known. No base quality information exists; no much larger clone differs at one position. The sample is drawn from a study of breast tumors, draining lymph nodes, adjacent tissues (dated by TCRdb to about 2016). About the full investigation: In breast cancer patients, the study compared the TCR beta repertoires of tumor, adjacent nontumor tissue and axillary lymph nodes. In human breast cancer, the study set out to assess how tumor, surrounding tissue and draining lymph node repertoires relate to one another and whether T cells might be exchanged between them.

For sequencing, an Illumina HiSeq 2000 was employed. TCR beta chain libraries were generated through multiplex PCR amplification. The amplified TCR beta chain products were analyzed by high-throughput sequencing. The raw public reads went through TCRdb reprocessing: fastp at Q25, MiXCR clone calling, in-frame beta chains kept. Identical CDR3 proteins give one entry, which carries the most common genes and DNA. Within this sample are tens of thousands of distinct CDR3 sequences, with just over 35% of them counted one time only. Jointly, the top ten make up approximately 10% of the sample. CDR3 length: 20 amino acids, cysteine to phenylalanine. Here the CDR3 DNA is all that survives: 60 bases in frame from base 1. V trim: 2 bases; J trim: 8 bases; unmatched bases: 21. Sequences SGHDT (CDR1) and YYEEEE (CDR2) are obtained from the germline V gene. On the study overall, not on this receptor specifically: The data were judged consistent with most tumor T cells deriving from the lymph node and then expanding within tumor tissue. T-cell repertoire diversity in tumors was found to be lower than in lymph nodes but higher than in nontumor tissue, and preferential V and J gene usage was observed. The study presented the conclusion that tumor T cells originate in lymph nodes as consistent with a hypothesis, not as something directly demonstrated. Tumor and nontumor tissue repertoires were significantly more similar in luminal-like than in basal-like breast cancer.

Sample: breast tumor tissue. The chain is made from TRBV5-6 and TRBJ2-1, and 11 junction bases match TRBD1. The TCR originated in a female donor with breast cancer. Some clones in this sample may be carry-over from other donors' samples. The DNA reads TGTGCCAGCAGCTTCCAACCGGGACAGGGGGTCGGGGGAACGCCTCATGAGCAGTTCTTC. This codes for CASSFQPGQGVGGTPHEQFF.